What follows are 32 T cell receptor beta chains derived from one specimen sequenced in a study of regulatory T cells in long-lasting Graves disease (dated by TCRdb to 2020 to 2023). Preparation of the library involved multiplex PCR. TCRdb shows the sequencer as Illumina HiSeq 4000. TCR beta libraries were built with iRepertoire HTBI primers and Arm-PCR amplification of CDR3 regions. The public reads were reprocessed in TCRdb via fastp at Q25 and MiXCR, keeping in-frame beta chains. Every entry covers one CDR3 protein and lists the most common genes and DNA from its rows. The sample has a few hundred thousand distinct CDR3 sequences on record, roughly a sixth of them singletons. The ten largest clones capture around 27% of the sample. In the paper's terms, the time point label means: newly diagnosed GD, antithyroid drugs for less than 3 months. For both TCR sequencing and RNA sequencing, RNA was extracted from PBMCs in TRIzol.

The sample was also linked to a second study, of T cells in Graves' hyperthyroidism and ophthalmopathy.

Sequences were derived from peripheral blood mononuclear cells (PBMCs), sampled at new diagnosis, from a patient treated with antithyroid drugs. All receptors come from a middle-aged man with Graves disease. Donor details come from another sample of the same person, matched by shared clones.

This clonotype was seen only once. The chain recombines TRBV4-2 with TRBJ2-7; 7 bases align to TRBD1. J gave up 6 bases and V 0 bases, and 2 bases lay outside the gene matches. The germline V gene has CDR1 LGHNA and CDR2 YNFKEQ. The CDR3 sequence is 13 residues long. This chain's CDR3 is CASSQEDRAEQYF. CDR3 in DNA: TGTGCCAGCAGCCAAGAAGACAGGGCCGAGCAGTACTTC.

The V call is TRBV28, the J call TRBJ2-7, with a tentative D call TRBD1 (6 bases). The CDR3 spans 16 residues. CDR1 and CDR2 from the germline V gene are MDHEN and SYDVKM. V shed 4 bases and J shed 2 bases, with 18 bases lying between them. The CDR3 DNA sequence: TGTGCCAGCAGTTATCTAACGGGACAACCGCCCTACGAGCAGTACTTC. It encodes CASSYLTGQPPYEQYF. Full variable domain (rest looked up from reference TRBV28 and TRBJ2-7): DVKVTQSSRYLVKRTGEKVFLECVQDMDHENMFWYRQDPGLGLRLIYFSYDVKMKEKGDIPEGYSVSREKKERFSLILESASTNQTSMYLCASSYLTGQPPYEQYFGPGTRLTVT.

This chain's CDR3 is CSASLLGGSSYEQYF. Written as DNA, the CDR3 is TGCAGTGCTAGTCTACTGGGGGGGAGCTCCTACGAGCAGTACTTC. The chain joins TRBV20-1 to TRBJ2-7, with TRBD2 matching over 7 bases. J gave up 0 bases and V 3 bases, and 8 bases lay outside the gene matches. The germline gives CDR1 DFQATT, CDR2 SNEGSKA (reference sequence). The CDR3 runs 15 residues.

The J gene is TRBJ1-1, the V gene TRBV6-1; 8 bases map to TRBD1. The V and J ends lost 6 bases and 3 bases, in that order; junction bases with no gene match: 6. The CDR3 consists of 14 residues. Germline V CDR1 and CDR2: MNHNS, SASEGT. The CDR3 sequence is CASSKTGADTEAFF. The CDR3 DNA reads TGTGCCAGCAGCAAGACAGGGGCAGACACTGAAGCTTTCTTT.

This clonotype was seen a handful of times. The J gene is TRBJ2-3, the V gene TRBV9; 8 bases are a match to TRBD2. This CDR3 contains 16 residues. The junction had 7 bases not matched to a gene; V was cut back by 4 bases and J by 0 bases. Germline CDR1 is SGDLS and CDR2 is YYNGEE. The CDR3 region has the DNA TGTGCCAGCAGCAGACTTAGCGGGGTCAGCACAGATACGCAGTATTTT. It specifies CASSRLSGVSTDTQYF.

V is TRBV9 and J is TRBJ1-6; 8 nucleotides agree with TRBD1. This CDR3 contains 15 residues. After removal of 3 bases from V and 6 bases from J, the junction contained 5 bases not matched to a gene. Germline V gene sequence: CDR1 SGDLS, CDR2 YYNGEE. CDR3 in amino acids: CASSAGGGGNSPLHF. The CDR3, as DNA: TGTGCCAGCAGCGCAGGGGGCGGTGGTAATTCACCCCTCCACTTT. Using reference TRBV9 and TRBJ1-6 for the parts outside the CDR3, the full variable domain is DSGVTQTPKHLITATGQRVTLRCSPRSGDLSVYWYQQSLDQGLQFLIQYYNGEERAKGNILERFSAQQFPDLHSELNLSSLELGDSALYFCASSAGGGGNSPLHFGNGTRLTVT.

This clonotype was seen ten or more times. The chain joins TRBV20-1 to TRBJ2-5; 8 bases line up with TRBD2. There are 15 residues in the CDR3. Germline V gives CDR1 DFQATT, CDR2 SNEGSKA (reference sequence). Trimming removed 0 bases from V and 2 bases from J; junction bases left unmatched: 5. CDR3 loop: CSARDLRGAQETQYF. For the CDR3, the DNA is TGCAGTGCTAGAGATTTGCGGGGGGCTCAAGAGACCCAGTACTTC.

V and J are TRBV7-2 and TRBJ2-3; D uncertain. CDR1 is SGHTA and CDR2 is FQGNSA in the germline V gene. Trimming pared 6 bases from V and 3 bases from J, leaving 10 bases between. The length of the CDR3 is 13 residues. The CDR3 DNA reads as TGTGCCAGCAGTTTGGACGGGACAGATACGCAGTATTTT. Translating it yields CASSLDGTDTQYF. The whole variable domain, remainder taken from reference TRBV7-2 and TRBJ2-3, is GAGVSQSPSNKVTEKGKDVELRCDPISGHTALYWYRQSLGQGLEFLIYFQGNSAPDKSGLPSDRFSAERTGGSVSTLTIQRTQQEDSAVYLCASSLDGTDTQYFGPGTRLTVL.

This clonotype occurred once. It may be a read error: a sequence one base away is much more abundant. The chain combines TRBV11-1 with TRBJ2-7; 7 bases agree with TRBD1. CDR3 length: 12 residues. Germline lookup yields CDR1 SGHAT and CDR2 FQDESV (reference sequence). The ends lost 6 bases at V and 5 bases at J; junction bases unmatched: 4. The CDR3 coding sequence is TGTGCCAGCAGTCCGACAGGGAACGAGCAGTACTTC. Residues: CASSPTGNEQYF.

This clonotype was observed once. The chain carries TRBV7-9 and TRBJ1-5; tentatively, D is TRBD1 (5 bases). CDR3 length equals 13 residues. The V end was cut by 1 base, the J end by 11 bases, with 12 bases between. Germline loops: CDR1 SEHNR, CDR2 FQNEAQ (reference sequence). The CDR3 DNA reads TGTGCCAGCAGCTTAGAGCGGGGGGGGACCCAGCATTTT. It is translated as CASSLERGGTQHF.

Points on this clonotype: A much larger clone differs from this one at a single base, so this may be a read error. The DNA for the CDR3 is TGTACCAGCAGTCATCGACAGGGGAGTGAAAAACTGTTTTTT. Translating gives CTSSHRQGSEKLFF. This sequence joins TRBV6-2 or TRBV6-3 and TRBJ1-4; TRBD1 matches at 8 bases. The CDR3 runs 14 residues. Germline V CDR1 and CDR2: MNHEY, SVGEGT.

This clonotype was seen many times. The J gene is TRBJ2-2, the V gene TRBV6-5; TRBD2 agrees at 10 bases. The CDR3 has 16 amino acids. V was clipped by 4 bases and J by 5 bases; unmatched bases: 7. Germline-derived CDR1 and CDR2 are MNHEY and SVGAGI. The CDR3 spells CASSFGTSARTGELFF. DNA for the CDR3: TGTGCCAGCAGTTTTGGGACTAGCGCCCGGACCGGGGAGCTGTTTTTT.

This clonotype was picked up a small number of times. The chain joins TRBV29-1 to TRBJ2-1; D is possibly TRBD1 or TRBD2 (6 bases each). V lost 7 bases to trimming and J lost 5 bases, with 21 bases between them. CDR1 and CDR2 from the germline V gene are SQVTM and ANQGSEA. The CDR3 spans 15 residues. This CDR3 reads CSAPDGGPSHNEQFF. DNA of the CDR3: TGCAGCGCCCCGGACGGGGGCCCAAGTCACAATGAGCAGTTCTTC.

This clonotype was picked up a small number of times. CDR3 region: CASSSQPGVQTQYF. The CDR3, as DNA: TGTGCCAGCAGCTCCCAACCCGGAGTACAGACCCAGTACTTC. The V call is TRBV9, the J call TRBJ2-5; D call uncertain. The CDR3 has 14 amino acids. Germline assignment: CDR1 SGDLS and CDR2 YYNGEE. The germline V and J ends were trimmed by 4 bases and 6 bases, with 16 bases remaining between them.

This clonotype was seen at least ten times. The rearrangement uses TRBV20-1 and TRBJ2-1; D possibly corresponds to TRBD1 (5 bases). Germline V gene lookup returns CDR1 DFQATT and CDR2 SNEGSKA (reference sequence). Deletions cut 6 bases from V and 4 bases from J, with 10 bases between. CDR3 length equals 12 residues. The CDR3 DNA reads TGCAGTGCACATGGGGCGTACAATGAGCAGTTCTTC. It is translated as CSAHGAYNEQFF.

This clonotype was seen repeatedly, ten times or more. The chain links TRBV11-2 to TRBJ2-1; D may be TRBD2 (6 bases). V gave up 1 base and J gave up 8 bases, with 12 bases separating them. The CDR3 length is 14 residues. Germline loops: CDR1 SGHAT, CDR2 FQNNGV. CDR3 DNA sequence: TGTGCCAGCAGCTTAGGGCGGGGTGGGGATGAGCAGTTCTTC. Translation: CASSLGRGGDEQFF.

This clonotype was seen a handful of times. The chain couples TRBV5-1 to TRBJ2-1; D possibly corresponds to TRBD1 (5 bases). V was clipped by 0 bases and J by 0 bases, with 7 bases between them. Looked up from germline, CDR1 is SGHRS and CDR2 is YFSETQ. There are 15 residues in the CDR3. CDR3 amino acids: CASSLVGLSYNEQFF. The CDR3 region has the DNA TGCGCCAGCAGCTTGGTGGGGCTCTCCTACAATGAGCAGTTCTTC.

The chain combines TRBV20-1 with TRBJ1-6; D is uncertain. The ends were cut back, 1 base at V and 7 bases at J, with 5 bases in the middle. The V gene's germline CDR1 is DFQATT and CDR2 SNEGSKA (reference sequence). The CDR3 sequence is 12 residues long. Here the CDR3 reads CSARVGNSPLHF. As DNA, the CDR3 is TGCAGTGCTAGAGTTGGGAATTCACCCCTCCACTTT.

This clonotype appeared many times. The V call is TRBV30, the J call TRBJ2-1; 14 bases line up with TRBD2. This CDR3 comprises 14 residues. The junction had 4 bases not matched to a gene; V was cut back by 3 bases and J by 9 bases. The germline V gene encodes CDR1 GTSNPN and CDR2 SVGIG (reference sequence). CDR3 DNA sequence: TGTGCCTGGAGCCTGGGACTAGCGGGGGCTGAGCAGTTCTTC. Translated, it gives CAWSLGLAGAEQFF.

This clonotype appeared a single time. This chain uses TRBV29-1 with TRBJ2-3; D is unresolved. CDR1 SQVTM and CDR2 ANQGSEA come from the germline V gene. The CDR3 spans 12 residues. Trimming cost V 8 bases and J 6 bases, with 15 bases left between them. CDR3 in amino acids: CSTTVLWDTQYF. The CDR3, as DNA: TGCAGCACCACGGTATTGTGGGATACGCAGTATTTT.

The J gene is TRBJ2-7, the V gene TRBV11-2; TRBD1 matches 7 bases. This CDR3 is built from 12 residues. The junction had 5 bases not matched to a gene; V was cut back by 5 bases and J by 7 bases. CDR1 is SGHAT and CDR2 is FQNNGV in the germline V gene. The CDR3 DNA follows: TGTGCCAGCAGCATGATCAGGGGGGAGCAGTACTTC. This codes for CASSMIRGEQYF.

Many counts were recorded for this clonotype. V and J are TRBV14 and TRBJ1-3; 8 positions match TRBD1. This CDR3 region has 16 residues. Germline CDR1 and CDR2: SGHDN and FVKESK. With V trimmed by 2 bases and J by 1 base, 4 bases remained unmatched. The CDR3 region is CASSQIGQGSGNTIYF. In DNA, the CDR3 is TGTGCCAGCAGCCAAATCGGACAGGGTTCTGGAAACACCATATATTTT.

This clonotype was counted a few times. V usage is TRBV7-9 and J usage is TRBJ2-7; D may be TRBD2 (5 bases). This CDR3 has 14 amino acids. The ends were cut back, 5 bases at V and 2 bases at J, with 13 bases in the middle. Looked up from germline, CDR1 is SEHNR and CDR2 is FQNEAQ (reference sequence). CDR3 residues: CASSPRLFPYEQYF. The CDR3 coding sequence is TGTGCCAGCAGCCCCCGACTATTCCCCTACGAGCAGTACTTC.

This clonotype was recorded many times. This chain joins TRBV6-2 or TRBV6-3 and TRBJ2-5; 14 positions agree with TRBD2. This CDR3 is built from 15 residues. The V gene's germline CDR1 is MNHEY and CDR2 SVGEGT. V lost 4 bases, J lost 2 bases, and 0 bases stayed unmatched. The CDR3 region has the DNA TGTGCCAGCAGTTGGACTAGCGGGGGGCAAGAGACCCAGTACTTC. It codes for CASSWTSGGQETQYF.

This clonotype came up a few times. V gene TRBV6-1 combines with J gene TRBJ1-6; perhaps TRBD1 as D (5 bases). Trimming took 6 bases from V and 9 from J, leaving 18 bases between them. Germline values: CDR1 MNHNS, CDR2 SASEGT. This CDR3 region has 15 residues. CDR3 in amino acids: CASSDHQGVRSPLHF. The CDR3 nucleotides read TGTGCCAGCAGCGACCATCAGGGTGTCCGTTCACCCCTCCACTTT.

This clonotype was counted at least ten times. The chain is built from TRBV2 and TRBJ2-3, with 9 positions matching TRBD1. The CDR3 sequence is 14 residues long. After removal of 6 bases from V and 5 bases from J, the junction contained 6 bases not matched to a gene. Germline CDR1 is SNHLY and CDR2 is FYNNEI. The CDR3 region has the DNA TGTGCCAGCAGGACAGGGGGTTCTGTAGATACGCAGTATTTT. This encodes CASRTGGSVDTQYF.

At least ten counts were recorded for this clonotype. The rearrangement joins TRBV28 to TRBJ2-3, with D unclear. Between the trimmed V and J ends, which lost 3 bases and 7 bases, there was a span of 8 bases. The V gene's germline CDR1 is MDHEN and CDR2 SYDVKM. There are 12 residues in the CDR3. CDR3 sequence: CASSLIGYTQYF. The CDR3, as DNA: TGTGCCAGCAGTTTGATTGGGTATACGCAGTATTTT.

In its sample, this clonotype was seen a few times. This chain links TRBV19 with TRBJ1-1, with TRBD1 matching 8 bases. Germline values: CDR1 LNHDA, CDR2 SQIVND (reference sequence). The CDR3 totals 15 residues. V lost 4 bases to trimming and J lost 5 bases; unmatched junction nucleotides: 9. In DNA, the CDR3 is TGTGCCAGTAGTACCAGGACAGGGCATTATACTGAAGCTTTCTTT. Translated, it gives CASSTRTGHYTEAFF.

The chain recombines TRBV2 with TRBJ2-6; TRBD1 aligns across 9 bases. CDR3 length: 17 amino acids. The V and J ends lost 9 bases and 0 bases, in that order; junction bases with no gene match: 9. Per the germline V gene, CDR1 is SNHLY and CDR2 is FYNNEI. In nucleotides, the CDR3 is TGTGCCAGAGACCCGGGACAGGGCTTCTCTGGGGCCAACGTCCTGACTTTC. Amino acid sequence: CARDPGQGFSGANVLTF.

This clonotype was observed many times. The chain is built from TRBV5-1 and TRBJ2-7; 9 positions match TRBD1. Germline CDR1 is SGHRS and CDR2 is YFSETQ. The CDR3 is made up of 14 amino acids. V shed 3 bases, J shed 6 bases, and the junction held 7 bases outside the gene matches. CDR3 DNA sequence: TGCGCCAGCAGCTACACTCGGACAGGGGTCGAGCAGTACTTC. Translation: CASSYTRTGVEQYF.

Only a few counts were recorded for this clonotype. The DNA for the CDR3 is TGTGCCAGCAACGACAGGGGTCAAGAGACCCAGTACTTC. Its translation is CASNDRGQETQYF. This chain connects TRBV2 to TRBJ2-5; 8 bases map to TRBD1. Germline lookup yields CDR1 SNHLY and CDR2 FYNNEI. V gave up 7 bases and J gave up 2 bases; unmatched junction bases: 3. This CDR3 is 13 amino acids long. The variable domain in full, with the rest retrieved from reference TRBV2 and TRBJ2-5, is EPEVTQTPSHQVTQMGQEVILRCVPISNHLYFYWYRQILGQKVEFLVSFYNNEISEKSEIFDDQFSVERPDGSNFTLKIRSTKLEDSAMYFCASNDRGQETQYFGPGTRLLVL.

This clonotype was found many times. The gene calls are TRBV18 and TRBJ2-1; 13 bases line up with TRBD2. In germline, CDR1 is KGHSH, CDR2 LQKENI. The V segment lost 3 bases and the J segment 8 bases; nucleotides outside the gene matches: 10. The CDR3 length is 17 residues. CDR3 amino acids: CASSPRGLAGVGDEQFF. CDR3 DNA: TGTGCCAGCTCACCGCGTGGACTAGCGGGGGTAGGAGATGAGCAGTTCTTC.